Detailed here is one T cell receptor beta chain. The antigen remains unidentified. The record originates from a study of T cell responses to AZD1222 COVID-19 vaccine. Assay used: immunoSEQ multiplex PCR; TCRdb lists only in-frame clones, some missing. This sample yields roughly 120,000 clones, of which about 82% are seen a single time; roughly a sixth belongs to the top ten. CDR3 length equals 16 residues. The germline V gene encodes CDR1 MGHDK and CDR2 SYGVNS. Trimming removed 4 bases from V and 3 bases from J; junction bases left unmatched: 11. The study's findings and limits: Clonal diversity was possibly underestimated; the donors were predominantly white British and more often female. Nearly half of spike-specific TCRs reportedly target unmutated variant regions.

The TCR comes from an adult who received the AZD1222 COVID-19 vaccine. Specimen: peripheral blood, collected 28 days after the second AZD1222 dose. The chain links TRBV25-1 to TRBJ2-7, with 8 bases that match TRBD2. CDR3 DNA sequence: TGTGCCAGCAGTGCTATCCAGCGGGAGAGTAGCTACGAGCAGTACTTC. Translating it yields CASSAIQRESSYEQYF.